The TCR beta chain under discussion was sequenced for a study of shared clonotypes between healthy human individuals (dated by TCRdb to about 2020). In terms of the full investigation: A few men and a couple of women, aged 18 to 49 years, made up the cohort. Per donor, three plates each were used for CD4 naive and CD4 memory, two for CD8 naive, and one for CD8 memory. To estimate repertoire size and how much clonotype sharing occurs between individuals, the study deeply sequenced the blood TCR repertoires of roughly 5 healthy adults. To increase sequencing depth and limit assay-specific biases, different laboratories used diverse techniques to prepare libraries and sequence TCR repertoires. Leukapheresis yielded between about 0.9 and 8.9 billion PBMCs per donor.

TCR CDR3 regions were amplified from genomic DNA by multiplex PCR using the deep immunoSEQ assay. Extracted genomic DNA from each cell subset was spread evenly across all wells of several immunoSEQ 96-well plates, with each plate serving as a replicate. For sorted subsets, roughly 0.2 ug genomic DNA, equal to 30,000 to 35,000 T cell genomes, was loaded into each replicate PCR. The purified libraries were quantified using a Qubit 3.0 fluorometer, sized with a Bioanalyzer 2100, and then quantified again using the KAPA Library Quantification kit. Every immunoSEQ 96-well plate was sequenced on a separate single-read 150-cycle Illumina NextSeq 550 flow cell. The authors' analysis ran thus. Because the immunoSEQ output held only junctional sequences and lacked quality scores, the filtering could not match the filtering applied to full-length reads. To assign V/J genes and CDR3, sequences were annotated against IMGT germline references using PyIR, a Python wrapper for IgBLAST v1.9. Reads were filtered out if the reads had weak V/J assignments (E-value above 1e-6), no CDR3, stop codons, out-of-frame junctions, or ambiguous translated residues. V3J clonotypes were defined by identical inferred V gene, J gene, and CDR3 amino acid sequence. The percentage overlap between two repertoires was calculated by dividing the number of shared unique clonotypes by the size of the smaller repertoire. RTK rarefaction, the Chao1 estimator, and Recon v2.1 estimates of unobserved clonotypes were used to assess repertoire richness. Generation probabilities were computed with OLGA for all TCRbeta clonotypes obtained by the gDNA method from several donors. TCRdb holds this immuneACCESS table with in-frame rearrangements only. Some clones are missing; in checked studies, unresolved V genes explain under half, and the rest has no known cause. That table supplies the V and J calls and clone size; D and trimming were determined from the DNA. The sample includes about 380,000 clones, with just over 95% observed a single time. The ten largest clones represent more than 0.3% of the sample.

What the research found in general, with its limitations: The genetic and exposure-history diversity represented was limited by the small number of donors. Clonotypes shared by all four sorted-subset donors showed higher generation probabilities than non-shared clonotypes. Sampling was restricted to blood, and TCR repertoires in tissue are likely to differ from TCR repertoires in blood. Rarefaction of sorted-subset datasets indicated incomplete sequencing despite the large sequencing depth. When four donors were compared, the shared fraction of clonotypes was about 5% for naive CD4, more than 3% for naive CD8, more than 2% for memory CD4, and approximately 0.4% for memory CD8. Larger estimated clonotype richness was generally found for naive subsets than for memory subsets. Pairwise subsampling led to the expectation that sequencing depth would affect the degree of clonotype sharing among donors.

Worth noting for this clone: Its antigen remains unidentified. Base qualities were left out, and no much larger clone turns up one base away.

CDR1 and CDR2 are drawn from the germline V gene: SGHRS, YFSETQ. There are 17 amino acids in the CDR3, from cysteine to phenylalanine inclusive. The read is trimmed to its CDR3 DNA, 51 bases read in frame from base 1. Between the V and J ends, shortened by 0 bases and 0 bases respectively, the junction contains 16 bases. The donors were healthy, HIV-negative adults with no recently reported acute infections or vaccinations. All donors were Caucasian adults living in Nashville, Tennessee, USA. CD8 memory samples consisted of magnetically selected CD45RO+ cells combined with CCR7-negative CD45RA+ effector memory (TemRA) cells. Blood was collected by leukapheresis, and PBMCs were isolated by Ficoll-Histopaque density gradient centrifugation and then cryopreserved in liquid nitrogen vapor phase. Analytical flow cytometry was used to check the purity and quantity of each magnetically sorted T cell population. From each sorted fraction, genomic DNA was isolated and quantified by UV absorbance on a Nanodrop 2000c.

The sequence links TRBV5-1 to TRBJ2-7; D gene: possibly TRBD2, on 6 matching bases. The material sequenced was memory CD8+ T cells sorted from blood. Read against the paper, the sample's cell subset or site label means: CD45RO+ cells pooled with CCR7-negative TemRA cells. The receptor's source is a man aged 25-40 years in good health. The CDR3 reads as follows: CASSLALASDLSYEQYF. The DNA reads TGCGCCAGCAGCTTGGCCCTCGCTAGCGACCTCTCCTACGAGCAGTACTTC.